The 14 T cell receptor beta chains below come from one sample, sequenced in a study of blood T cell repertoires in COVID-19. Sequencing used immunoSEQ multiplex PCR; TCRdb keeps in-frame clones, though not all of them. The sample shows 300,000 to 500,000 clones, roughly 88% of them seen only once. Source material: PBMCs or T cells enriched from blood (not recorded which). The receptors originated from a woman between 25 and 40 years old with acute COVID-19.

This chain uses TRBV18 with TRBJ2-1, with D perhaps TRBD2 (5 bases). Per germline, CDR1 KGHSH and CDR2 LQKENI. Trimming shortened V by 5 bases and J by 4 bases, and 9 bases separated the two germline ends. The CDR3 covers 13 residues. Here the CDR3 DNA reads TGTGCCAGCTCAGCCGGGGTGTACAATGAGCAGTTCTTC. This gives the protein CASSAGVYNEQFF.

A single count supports this clone. V and J are TRBV2 and TRBJ2-5, with D perhaps matching TRBD2 (7 bases). The CDR3 is made up of 15 amino acids. Germline loops: CDR1 SNHLY, CDR2 FYNNEI. The V end lost 5 bases, the J end lost 4 bases, and 17 bases lay between the germline ends. CDR3 residues: CASSRKGRGGETQYF. DNA for the CDR3: TGTGCCAGCAGTAGGAAGGGAAGGGGGGGAGAGACCCAGTACTTC.

This clone was observed a handful of times. The V call is TRBV5-5, the J call TRBJ2-7; TRBD2 agrees at 9 bases. The CDR3 contains 15 residues. V lost 1 base and J lost 2; bases outside the gene matches: 4. CDR1 and CDR2 from the germline V gene are SGHKS and YYEKEE (reference sequence). The CDR3 here is CASSLSSSGAYEQYF. The CDR3 DNA reads TGTGCCAGCAGCTTGTCTTCTAGCGGGGCCTACGAGCAGTACTTC.

The chain recombines TRBV18 with TRBJ2-7, with TRBD2 identical over 8 bases. Per the germline V gene, CDR1 is KGHSH and CDR2 is LQKENI. V was clipped by 4 bases and J by 7 bases; unmatched bases: 9. The CDR3 extends over 14 amino acids. CDR3 bases: TGTGCCAGCTCACGCCGGGGGGGCCTTGGGGAGCAGTACTTC. Amino acid sequence: CASSRRGGLGEQYF. The complete variable domain, with remaining parts taken from reference TRBV18 and TRBJ2-7, reads NAGVMQNPRHLVRRRGQEARLRCSPMKGHSHVYWYRQLPEEGLKFMVYLQKENIIDESGMPKERFSAEFPKEGPSILRIQQVVRGDSAAYFCASSRRGGLGEQYFGPGTRLTVT.

This clone was recorded once. The rearrangement links TRBV5-5 to TRBJ2-7; 9 bases map to TRBD1. The J segment lost 2 bases and the V segment lost 4 bases, leaving 7 bases of the junction unmatched. The CDR3 is 15 residues long. Germline V gene data show CDR1 as SGHKS and CDR2 as YYEKEE (reference sequence). As DNA, the CDR3 is TGTGCCAGCAGCCGCGGCGGGACAGGGACCTACGAGCAGTACTTC. This sequence encodes CASSRGGTGTYEQYF.

The chain links TRBV30 to TRBJ1-4; possible D gene TRBD1, 5 bases. CDR3 length equals 13 residues. Germline CDR1 GTSNPN, CDR2 SVGIG (reference sequence). V was pared by 3 bases and J by 5 bases, with 10 bases between. The CDR3 loop reads CAWRADSNEKLFF. The CDR3 DNA is TGTGCCTGGAGAGCAGACAGCAATGAAAAACTGTTTTTT.

This rearrangement joins TRBV27 to TRBJ1-5; D uncertain. Trimming pared 2 bases from V and 2 bases from J, leaving 10 bases between. The CDR3 is 15 amino acids. Per germline, CDR1 MNHEY and CDR2 SMNVEV (reference sequence). The chain's CDR3 is CASSLTESGNQPQHF. CDR3 sequence (DNA): TGTGCCAGCAGTTTAACAGAGAGTGGCAATCAGCCCCAGCATTTT.

This clone has more than one count but fewer than ten. The rearrangement joins TRBV10-3 to TRBJ1-1; 9 positions agree with TRBD1. This CDR3 comprises 15 residues. The V gene's germline CDR1 is ENHRY and CDR2 SYGVKD. V lost 7 bases to trimming and J lost 0 bases; unmatched junction nucleotides: 6. For the CDR3, the DNA is TGTGCCATCAAGACAGGGGGACAGTTGAACACTGAAGCTTTCTTT. This translates into CAIKTGGQLNTEAFF.

The CDR3 loop is CASTGQGVSGYTF. CDR3 DNA sequence: TGTGCCAGCACGGGGCAGGGGGTCTCTGGCTACACCTTC. The chain uses TRBV6-5 and TRBJ1-2; TRBD1 matches at 7 bases. CDR1 is MNHEY and CDR2 is SVGAGI in the germline V gene. This CDR3 has 13 amino acids. V shed 7 bases and J 7 bases; nucleotides not matched to a gene: 9.

This clone was seen just once. The chain combines TRBV14 with TRBJ2-7; D may be TRBD1 (5 bases). The germline V and J ends were trimmed by 1 base and 3 bases, with 7 bases remaining between them. This CDR3 has 13 residues. The germline gives CDR1 SGHDN, CDR2 FVKESK. This CDR3 is CASSQGQFYEQYF. The CDR3 DNA reads TGTGCCAGCAGCCAAGGACAGTTCTACGAGCAGTACTTC.

Here the CDR3 reads CASSLVSGGASVREQYF. The CDR3 nucleotides read TGCGCCAGCAGCTTGGTTAGCGGGGGGGCTTCTGTAAGGGAGCAGTACTTC. The V and J genes are TRBV5-1 and TRBJ2-7; 11 bases are shared with TRBD2. The CDR3 is made up of 17 amino acids. Germline CDR1 and CDR2: SGHRS and YFSETQ. Germline trimming cut 0 bases from V and 7 bases from J; bases unmatched to any gene: 12. The complete variable domain, with remaining parts taken from reference TRBV5-1 and TRBJ2-7, reads KAGVTQTPRYLIKTRGQQVTLSCSPISGHRSVSWYQQTPGQGLQFLFEYFSETQRNKGNFPGRFSGRQFSNSRSEMNVSTLELGDSALYLCASSLVSGGASVREQYFGPGTRLTVT.

This clone appeared once. The genes are TRBV10-1 and TRBJ2-7; tentative D call: TRBD2 (6 bases). This CDR3 region has 12 residues. CDR1 and CDR2 from the germline V gene are WNHNN and SYGVQD (reference sequence). Trimming removed 6 bases from V and 9 bases from J, with 15 bases in between. CDR3 coding DNA: TGCGCCAGCAGCGAAGGGGACTCCGGGCAGTACTTC. This sequence encodes CASSEGDSGQYF.

J is TRBJ2-1 and V is TRBV30, with a tentative D call TRBD1 (6 bases). Germline V gives CDR1 GTSNPN, CDR2 SVGIG (reference sequence). With 1 base removed from V and 4 bases from J, the gap between germline ends came to 11 bases. This CDR3 has 14 residues. The CDR3 protein is CAWSAGVGYNEQFF. The CDR3 coding sequence is TGTGCCTGGAGTGCAGGGGTTGGGTACAATGAGCAGTTCTTC.

This clone was counted once. The chain recombines TRBV10-2 with TRBJ1-2; D is possibly TRBD1 (5 bases). CDR1 and CDR2 (germline): WSHSY, SAAADI. The CDR3 extends over 15 amino acids. The V end lost 0 bases, the J end lost 2 bases, and 10 bases lay between the germline ends. The CDR3 sequence: CASSESGRGNYGYTF. The CDR3 nucleotides are TGCGCCAGCAGTGAGTCGGGGCGGGGGAACTATGGCTACACCTTC.